The 26 T cell receptor beta chains given below trace back to one sample, sequenced in a study of blood T cells in healthy people across ages. Together with a sample-barcoded 5' primer, a J-beta primer mix was included in a second PCR lasting roughly 6 to 12 cycles. TCRdb re-analysed the 5' RACE reads in MiXCR, keeping a single row per CDR3 protein. Of 850,000 or so distinct CDR3 sequences in the sample, more than 25% were seen once. Sequencing input: blood. All receptors derive from a woman older than 75 in good health.

The table lists this clonotype with many counts. The J gene is TRBJ2-7, the V gene TRBV28; maybe TRBD2 (5 bases). The CDR3 loop spans 14 amino acids. Trimming took off 4 bases at V and 2 bases at J, with 12 bases between the two ends. Germline lookup yields CDR1 MDHEN and CDR2 SYDVKM. The CDR3 DNA reads as TGTGCCAGCAGTTCCCCCCCGGGAACCTACGAGCAGTACTTC. This gives the protein CASSSPPGTYEQYF.

A remark on this clonotype: The junction departs from germline at one end; a sequencing error may be responsible. The DNA for the CDR3 is TGTGCCAGCAGTTTAGGCCTTAGAGGGGGCGCAGATGCGCAATATTTT. Its translation: CASSLGLRGGADAQYF. The chain carries TRBV12-3 or TRBV12-4 and TRBJ2-3; the match to TRBD1 covers 7 bases. The CDR3 length is 16 residues.

Comment on this clonotype: A junction end diverges from the germline sequence, so it may reflect a read error. The chain couples TRBV4-3 to TRBJ2-3; D not resolved. CDR1 LGHNA and CDR2 YSLEER come from the germline V gene. The CDR3 runs to 14 residues. The CDR3 DNA sequence: TGCGCCAGCGGCCAAGATTCGGGCACAGATACGCAGTATTTT. As protein: CASGQDSGTDTQYF.

This clonotype was seen many times. This chain joins TRBV5-1 and TRBJ2-3, with D perhaps matching TRBD2 (5 bases). Looked up from germline, CDR1 is SGHRS and CDR2 is YFSETQ. V was trimmed by 5 bases and J by 6 bases, leaving 19 bases between them. This CDR3 region has 15 residues. CDR3 nucleotide sequence: TGCGCCAGCAGGAGGGTGTTAGGCCTCCCGGATACGCAGTATTTT. Translation: CASRRVLGLPDTQYF.

The chain joins TRBV12-3 or TRBV12-4 to TRBJ1-1; tentatively, D is TRBD1 (5 bases). V was cut by 4 bases and J by 6 bases, with 15 bases left in between. The CDR3 has 14 residues. The CDR3 DNA follows: TGTGCCAGCAGTTGTCGGGGAGGGGACGCTGAAGCTTTCTTT. Translating it yields CASSCRGGDAEAFF.

About this clonotype: Given a much more abundant clone one base away, this may be a read error. The rearrangement links TRBV5-1 to TRBJ2-1; D is perhaps TRBD2 (7 bases). Germline V CDR1 and CDR2: SGHRS, YFSETQ. The CDR3 contains 15 residues. The CDR3 loop is CVSSPRGADRNEQFF. DNA for the CDR3: TGCGTCAGCAGCCCCCGGGGGGCCGATCGCAATGAGCAGTTCTTC.

In this sample, this clonotype turned up a few times. The V and J genes are TRBV7-9 and TRBJ1-1, with a weak D call TRBD1 (5 bases). This CDR3 contains 13 residues. The V gene's germline CDR1 is SEHNR and CDR2 FQNEAQ (reference sequence). V shed 3 bases and J shed 4 bases, with 9 bases lying between them. The CDR3 DNA is TGTGCCAGCAGCTTTGGGGGGAGCACTGAAGCTTTCTTT. As protein: CASSFGGSTEAFF.

The chain uses TRBV28 and TRBJ2-4, with 8 bases aligning to TRBD2. Trimming at V came to 6 bases and at J to 4 bases, leaving 5 bases not matched to a gene. Germline assignment: CDR1 MDHEN and CDR2 SYDVKM. CDR3 length: 14 amino acids. The CDR3 DNA is TGTGCCAGCAGGGGACTAGTCAGGAAAAACATTCAGTACTTC. It specifies CASRGLVRKNIQYF.

This clonotype was detected ten times or more. J is TRBJ1-1 and V is TRBV29-1, with 8 bases identical to TRBD1. Looked up from germline, CDR1 is SQVTM and CDR2 is ANQGSEA. V was pared by 8 bases and J by 9 bases, with 8 bases of the junction left unmatched. The CDR3 spans 11 residues. The CDR3 coding sequence is TGCAGCACCGCACAGGGGGAAAAAGCTTTCTTT. Translation gives CSTAQGEKAFF.

This rearrangement joins TRBV6-2 or TRBV6-3 to TRBJ1-5; 12 bases line up with TRBD1. Germline lookup yields CDR1 MNHEY and CDR2 SVGEGT. Germline trimming cut 6 bases from V and 1 base from J; bases unmatched to any gene: 4. There are 16 residues in the CDR3. The CDR3 sequence: CASSGTGGASNQPQHF. The CDR3 DNA reads TGTGCCAGCAGCGGGACAGGGGGCGCGAGCAATCAGCCCCAGCATTTT.

This clonotype has a count of ten or more. The chain couples TRBV7-8 to TRBJ2-7; weak D call: TRBD1 (6 bases). Germline CDR1 SGHVS, CDR2 FQNEAQ. The V gene lost 4 bases and the J gene lost 2 bases, with 21 bases spanning the gap. The CDR3 is 17 residues long. CDR3 bases: TGTGCCAGCAGCTCCCACCTTGGAACAGGGTCACCCTACGAGCAGTACTTC. This gives the protein CASSSHLGTGSPYEQYF.

This chain uses TRBV27 with TRBJ1-2; TRBD1 matches at 9 bases. Per germline, CDR1 MNHEY and CDR2 SMNVEV (reference sequence). Unmatched junction bases numbered 6, after V lost 6 bases and J lost 4 bases. CDR3 length: 14 residues. CDR3 region: CASRSMTGGYGYTF. CDR3 sequence (DNA): TGTGCCAGCAGGTCCATGACAGGGGGCTATGGCTACACCTTC.

This clonotype came up many times. This sequence joins TRBV12-3 or TRBV12-4 and TRBJ2-3; the D gene is possibly TRBD1 (7 bases). This CDR3 has 15 amino acids. Trimming took off 5 bases at V and 2 bases at J, with 14 bases between the two ends. The CDR3 loop reads CASSPRGTDTDTQYF. CDR3 DNA sequence: TGTGCCAGCAGTCCCCGGGGGACAGACACAGATACGCAGTATTTT.

V gene TRBV27 combines with J gene TRBJ1-5; perhaps TRBD1 as D (6 bases). This CDR3 is 16 amino acids long. Trimming stripped 2 bases from V and 0 bases from J, with 11 bases between. Per the germline V gene, CDR1 is MNHEY and CDR2 is SMNVEV (reference sequence). The CDR3 region is CASSLKSGVSNQPQHF. CDR3 coding DNA: TGTGCCAGCAGTTTAAAGTCAGGGGTTAGCAATCAGCCCCAGCATTTT.

Turning to this clonotype: One end of the junction fails to match germline, which may point to a read error. The chain joins TRBV6-2 or TRBV6-3 to TRBJ2-5; D call uncertain. CDR1 and CDR2 (germline): MNHEY, SVGEGT. The CDR3 extends over 12 amino acids. In DNA, the CDR3 is TGTGCCGGCAGTTATTCCGGGGAGACCCAGTACTTC. Its protein is CAGSYSGETQYF.

V gene TRBV20-1 combines with J gene TRBJ2-7; 11 positions agree with TRBD2. The germline V gene has CDR1 DFQATT and CDR2 SNEGSKA (reference sequence). The trim removed 3 bases at V and 2 bases at J, leaving 6 bases unmatched. The CDR3 sequence is 15 residues long. CDR3 nucleotides: TGCAGTGCTAGCCAGACTAGCGGGAACACCTACGAGCAGTACTTC. Protein sequence: CSASQTSGNTYEQYF.

V is TRBV9 and J is TRBJ1-2; TRBD1 might be the D (5 bases). Trimming stripped 4 bases from V and 5 bases from J, with 9 bases between. Germline V gene lookup returns CDR1 SGDLS and CDR2 YYNGEE. There are 12 residues in the CDR3. The CDR3 DNA sequence: TGTGCCAGCAGCTTCAGGGAGTATGGCTACACCTTC. This gives the protein CASSFREYGYTF.

This clonotype was found many times. The V gene is TRBV12-3 or TRBV12-4, the J gene TRBJ1-2; no reliable D call. This CDR3 contains 13 residues. The ends were cut back, 10 bases at V and 6 bases at J, with 18 bases in the middle. The CDR3 reads CAIRPWQAHGYTF. The CDR3 DNA sequence: TGTGCCATACGCCCGTGGCAGGCTCATGGCTACACCTTC.

This clonotype was picked up many times. Relative to the germline gene, one junction end is altered; a read error may explain this. The V and J genes are TRBV12-3 or TRBV12-4 and TRBJ2-3; D not certain. The CDR3 extends over 15 amino acids. The CDR3 sequence: CASSFGRVSADAQYF. The CDR3 region has the DNA TGTGCCAGCAGTTTCGGCAGAGTGAGCGCAGATGCGCAGTATTTT.

This clonotype was picked up a small number of times. The chain carries TRBV15 and TRBJ1-4; possible D gene TRBD1, 6 bases. The CDR3 sequence is 16 residues long. Germline lookup yields CDR1 LNHNV and CDR2 YYDKDF (reference sequence). V was trimmed by 4 bases and J by 3 bases, leaving 15 bases between them. This chain's CDR3 is CATSKGWGQANEKLFF. The CDR3 bases are TGTGCCACCAGCAAAGGATGGGGGCAGGCTAATGAAAAACTGTTTTTT.

This clonotype was seen only once. This rearrangement joins TRBV6-5 to TRBJ1-1; D not resolved. The ends were cut back, 5 bases at V and 4 bases at J, with 14 bases in the middle. The germline V gene encodes CDR1 MNHEY and CDR2 SVGAGI. The CDR3 sequence is 14 residues long. The CDR3 spells CASSDYGPGTEAFF. DNA for the CDR3: TGTGCCAGCAGTGACTATGGGCCGGGCACTGAAGCTTTCTTT.

This clonotype was found many times. The J gene is TRBJ2-5, the V gene TRBV7-2; the D call may be TRBD1 or TRBD2 (7 bases each). CDR3 size: 14 residues. V lost 5 bases and J 2 bases, leaving 12 bases between the germline ends. The germline V gene encodes CDR1 SGHTA and CDR2 FQGNSA. CDR3 bases: TGTGCCAGCAGCGGGAGGGGGCGGCAAGAGACCCAGTACTTC. This gives the protein CASSGRGRQETQYF.

The table lists this clonotype with a few counts. The chain employs TRBV6-5 and TRBJ1-1; no definite D call. The V gene lost 5 bases and the J gene lost 8 bases, with 9 bases spanning the gap. The CDR3 runs to 11 residues. Germline CDR1 is MNHEY and CDR2 is SVGAGI. In DNA, the CDR3 is TGTGCCAGCAGTAAAGGGAGAGAAGCTTTCTTT. This gives the protein CASSKGREAFF.

This clonotype came up a few times. The V call is TRBV19, the J call TRBJ1-1; perhaps TRBD1 as D (6 bases). The CDR3 is 14 residues long. The V gene lost 5 bases and the J gene lost 4 bases, with 14 bases spanning the gap. The germline V gene has CDR1 LNHDA and CDR2 SQIVND (reference sequence). CDR3 sequence reads: CASSHRTDSTEAFF. For the CDR3, the DNA is TGTGCCAGTAGTCACCGGACAGACAGCACTGAAGCTTTCTTT.

This clonotype was counted many times. The V gene is TRBV5-5, the J gene TRBJ2-1; 16 nucleotides line up with TRBD2. Losses at the gene ends were 1 base for V and 6 bases for J; bases not matched to a gene: 4. The CDR3 has 17 residues. CDR1 SGHKS and CDR2 YYEKEE come from the germline V gene (reference sequence). The CDR3 sequence is CASSLPGLAGGLNEQFF. The CDR3 region has the DNA TGTGCCAGCAGCTTGCCGGGACTAGCGGGGGGGCTCAATGAGCAGTTCTTC.

This clonotype was found a few times. This chain connects TRBV7-2 to TRBJ1-2; 7 bases are shared with TRBD1. This CDR3 has 13 residues. Germline lookup yields CDR1 SGHTA and CDR2 FQGNSA. After removal of 5 bases from V and 4 bases from J, the junction contained 4 bases not matched to a gene. CDR3 region: CASSIGQAYGYTF. CDR3 coding DNA: TGTGCCAGCAGCATTGGACAGGCCTATGGCTACACCTTC. The whole variable domain, remainder taken from reference TRBV7-2 and TRBJ1-2, is GAGVSQSPSNKVTEKGKDVELRCDPISGHTALYWYRQSLGQGLEFLIYFQGNSAPDKSGLPSDRFSAERTGGSVSTLTIQRTQQEDSAVYLCASSIGQAYGYTFGSGTRLTVV.